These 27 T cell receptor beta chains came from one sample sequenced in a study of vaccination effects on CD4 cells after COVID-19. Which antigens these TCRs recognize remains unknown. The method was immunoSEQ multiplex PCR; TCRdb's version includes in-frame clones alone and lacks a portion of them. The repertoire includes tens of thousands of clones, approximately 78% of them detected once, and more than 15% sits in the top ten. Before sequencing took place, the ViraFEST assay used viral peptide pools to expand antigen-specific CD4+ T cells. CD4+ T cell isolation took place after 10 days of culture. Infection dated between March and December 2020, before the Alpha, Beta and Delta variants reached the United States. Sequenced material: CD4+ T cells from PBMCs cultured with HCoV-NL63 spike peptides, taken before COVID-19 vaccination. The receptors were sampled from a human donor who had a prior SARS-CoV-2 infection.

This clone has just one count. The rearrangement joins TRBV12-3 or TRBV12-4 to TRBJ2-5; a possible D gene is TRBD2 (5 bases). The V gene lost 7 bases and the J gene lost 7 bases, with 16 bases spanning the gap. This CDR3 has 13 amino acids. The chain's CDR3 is CASTALRVGTQYF. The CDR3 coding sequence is TGTGCCAGCACCGCATTGCGGGTGGGGACCCAGTACTTC.

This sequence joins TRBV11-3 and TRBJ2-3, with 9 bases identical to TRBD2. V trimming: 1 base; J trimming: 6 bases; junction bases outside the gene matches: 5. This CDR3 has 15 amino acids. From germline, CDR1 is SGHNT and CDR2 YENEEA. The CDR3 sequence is CASSLVAGASDTQYF. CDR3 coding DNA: TGTGCCAGCAGCTTAGTAGCGGGAGCTTCGGATACGCAGTATTTT.

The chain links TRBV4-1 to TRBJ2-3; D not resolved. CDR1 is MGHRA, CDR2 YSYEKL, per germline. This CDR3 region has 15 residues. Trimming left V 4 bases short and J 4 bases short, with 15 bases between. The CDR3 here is CASSPLNYNSDTQYF. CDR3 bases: TGCGCCAGCAGCCCGTTAAATTACAACTCAGATACGCAGTATTTT.

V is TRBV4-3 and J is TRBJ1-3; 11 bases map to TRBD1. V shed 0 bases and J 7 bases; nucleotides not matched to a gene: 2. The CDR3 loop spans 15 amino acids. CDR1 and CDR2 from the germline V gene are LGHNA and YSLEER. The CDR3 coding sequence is TGCGCCAGCAGCCAAGATTGGGACAGGGGGAACACCATATATTTT. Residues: CASSQDWDRGNTIYF.

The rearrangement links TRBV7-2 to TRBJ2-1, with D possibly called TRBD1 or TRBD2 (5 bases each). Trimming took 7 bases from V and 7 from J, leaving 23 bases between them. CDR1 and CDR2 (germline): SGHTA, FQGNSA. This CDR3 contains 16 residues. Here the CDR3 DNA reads TGTGCCAGCACCTCTCCCGGGAACCGACAGACGAATGAGCAGTTCTTC. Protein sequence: CASTSPGNRQTNEQFF.

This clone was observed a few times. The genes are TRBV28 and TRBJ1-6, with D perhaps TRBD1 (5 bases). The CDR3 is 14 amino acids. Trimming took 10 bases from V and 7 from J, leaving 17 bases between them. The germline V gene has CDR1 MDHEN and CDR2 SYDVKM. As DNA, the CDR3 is TGTGCCACCGTCGGGGGGACGTTGAATTCACCCCTCCACTTT. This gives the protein CATVGGTLNSPLHF.

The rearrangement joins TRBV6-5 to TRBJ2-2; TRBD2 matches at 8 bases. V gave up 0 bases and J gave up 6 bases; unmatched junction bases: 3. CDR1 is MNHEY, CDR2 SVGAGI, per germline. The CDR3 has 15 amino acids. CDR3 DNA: TGTGCCAGCAGTTACTCACCCGGGGGGGCCGGGGAGCTGTTTTTT. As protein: CASSYSPGGAGELFF.

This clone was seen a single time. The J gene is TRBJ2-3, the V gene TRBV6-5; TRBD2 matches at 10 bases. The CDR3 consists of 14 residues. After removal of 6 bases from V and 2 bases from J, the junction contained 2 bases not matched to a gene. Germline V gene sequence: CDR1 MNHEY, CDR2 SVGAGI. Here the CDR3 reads CASRLAGSTDTQYF. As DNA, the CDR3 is TGTGCCAGCAGACTAGCGGGATCCACAGATACGCAGTATTTT.

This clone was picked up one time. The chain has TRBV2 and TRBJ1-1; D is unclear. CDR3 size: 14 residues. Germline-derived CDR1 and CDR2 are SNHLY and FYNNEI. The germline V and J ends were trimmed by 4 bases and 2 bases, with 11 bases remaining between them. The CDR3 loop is CASSVYGPNTEAFF. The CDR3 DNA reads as TGTGCCAGCAGTGTTTACGGCCCAAACACTGAAGCTTTCTTT. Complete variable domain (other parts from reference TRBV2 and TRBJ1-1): EPEVTQTPSHQVTQMGQEVILRCVPISNHLYFYWYRQILGQKVEFLVSFYNNEISEKSEIFDDQFSVERPDGSNFTLKIRSTKLEDSAMYFCASSVYGPNTEAFFGQGTRLTVV.

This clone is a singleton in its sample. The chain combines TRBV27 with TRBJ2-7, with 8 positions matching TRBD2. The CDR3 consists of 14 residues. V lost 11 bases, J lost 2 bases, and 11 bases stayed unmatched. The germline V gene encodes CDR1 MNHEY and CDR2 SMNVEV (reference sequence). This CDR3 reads CALTKGTRPYEQYF. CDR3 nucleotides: TGTGCCCTGACGAAAGGGACTAGACCCTACGAGCAGTACTTC.

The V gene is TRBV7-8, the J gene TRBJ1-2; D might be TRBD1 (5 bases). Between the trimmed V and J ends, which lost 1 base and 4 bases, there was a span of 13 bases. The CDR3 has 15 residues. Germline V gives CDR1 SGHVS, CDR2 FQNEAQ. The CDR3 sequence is CASSLVGGEGYGYTF. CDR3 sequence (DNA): TGTGCCAGCAGCTTAGTTGGAGGGGAGGGCTATGGCTACACCTTC.

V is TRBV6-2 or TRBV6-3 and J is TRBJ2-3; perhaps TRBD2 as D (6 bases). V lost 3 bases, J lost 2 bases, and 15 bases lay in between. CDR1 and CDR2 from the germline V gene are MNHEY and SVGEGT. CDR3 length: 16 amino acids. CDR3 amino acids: CASSYSPGLPTDTQYF. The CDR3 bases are TGTGCCAGCAGTTATTCCCCGGGACTTCCCACAGATACGCAGTATTTT.

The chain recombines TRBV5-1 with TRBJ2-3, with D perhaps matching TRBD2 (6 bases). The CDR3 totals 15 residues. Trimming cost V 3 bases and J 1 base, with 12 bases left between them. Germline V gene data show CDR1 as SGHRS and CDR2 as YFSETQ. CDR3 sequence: CASSSRDWRTDTQYF. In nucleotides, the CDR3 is TGCGCCAGCAGCTCCCGGGACTGGCGCACAGATACGCAGTATTTT.

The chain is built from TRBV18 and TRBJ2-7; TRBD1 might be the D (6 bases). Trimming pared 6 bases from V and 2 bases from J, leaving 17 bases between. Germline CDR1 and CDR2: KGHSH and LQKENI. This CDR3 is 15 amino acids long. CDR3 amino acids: CASSEQTGDPYEQYF. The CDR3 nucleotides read TGTGCCAGCTCCGAGCAGACAGGCGACCCCTACGAGCAGTACTTC.

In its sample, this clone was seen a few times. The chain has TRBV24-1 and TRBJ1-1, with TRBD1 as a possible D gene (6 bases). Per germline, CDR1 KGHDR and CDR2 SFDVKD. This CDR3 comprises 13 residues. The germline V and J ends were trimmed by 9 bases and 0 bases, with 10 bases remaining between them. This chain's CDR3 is CATRTEMNTEAFF. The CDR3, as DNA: TGTGCCACCCGGACAGAAATGAACACTGAAGCTTTCTTT.

CDR3 region: CASSETANYGYTF. The DNA of the CDR3 is TGTGCCAGTTCAGAGACAGCTAACTATGGCTACACCTTC. V gene TRBV19 combines with J gene TRBJ1-2; D is possibly TRBD1 (5 bases). The germline V gene has CDR1 LNHDA and CDR2 SQIVND (reference sequence). This CDR3 comprises 13 residues. V was clipped by 8 bases and J by 0 bases, with 10 bases between them.

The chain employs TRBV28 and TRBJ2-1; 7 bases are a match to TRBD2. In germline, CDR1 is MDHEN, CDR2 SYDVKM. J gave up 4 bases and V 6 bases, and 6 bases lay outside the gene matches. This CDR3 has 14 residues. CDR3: CASRRTSVYNEQFF. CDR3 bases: TGTGCCAGCAGACGTACTAGCGTATACAATGAGCAGTTCTTC.

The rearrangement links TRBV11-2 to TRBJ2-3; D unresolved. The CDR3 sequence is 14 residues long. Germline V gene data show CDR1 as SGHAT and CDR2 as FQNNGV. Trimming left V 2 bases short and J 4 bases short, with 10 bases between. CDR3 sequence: CASSLRPMADTQYF. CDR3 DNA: TGTGCCAGCAGCTTACGTCCTATGGCAGATACGCAGTATTTT.

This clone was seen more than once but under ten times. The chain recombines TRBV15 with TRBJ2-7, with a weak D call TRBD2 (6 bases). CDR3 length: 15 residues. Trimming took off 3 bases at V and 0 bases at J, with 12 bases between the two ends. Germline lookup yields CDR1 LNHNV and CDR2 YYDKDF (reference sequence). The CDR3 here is CATSRGGSSSYEQYF. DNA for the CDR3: TGTGCCACCAGCAGGGGGGGTTCCAGCTCCTACGAGCAGTACTTC.

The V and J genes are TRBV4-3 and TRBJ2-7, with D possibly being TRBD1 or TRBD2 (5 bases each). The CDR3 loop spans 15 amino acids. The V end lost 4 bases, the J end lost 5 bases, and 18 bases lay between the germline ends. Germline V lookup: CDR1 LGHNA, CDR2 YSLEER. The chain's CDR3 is CASSRSGLQGDEQYF. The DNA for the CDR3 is TGCGCCAGCAGCCGTTCGGGTCTCCAGGGAGACGAGCAGTACTTC.

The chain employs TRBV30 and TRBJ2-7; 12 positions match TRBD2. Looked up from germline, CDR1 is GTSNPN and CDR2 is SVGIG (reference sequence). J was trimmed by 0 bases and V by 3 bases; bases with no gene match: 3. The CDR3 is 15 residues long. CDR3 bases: TGTGCCTGGAGACCGGGACTAGCGGGCTCCTACGAGCAGTACTTC. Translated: CAWRPGLAGSYEQYF.

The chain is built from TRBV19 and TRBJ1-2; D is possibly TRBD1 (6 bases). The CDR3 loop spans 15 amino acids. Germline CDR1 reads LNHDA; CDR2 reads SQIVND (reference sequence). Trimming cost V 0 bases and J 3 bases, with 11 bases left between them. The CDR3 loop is CASSIEQGSYYGYTF. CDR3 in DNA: TGTGCCAGTAGTATAGAGCAGGGGTCGTACTATGGCTACACCTTC.

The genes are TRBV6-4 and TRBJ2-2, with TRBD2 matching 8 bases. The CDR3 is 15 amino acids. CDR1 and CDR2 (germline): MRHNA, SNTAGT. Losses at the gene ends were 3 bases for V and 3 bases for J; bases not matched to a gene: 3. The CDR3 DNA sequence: TGTGCCAGCAGTGAAGCGGGGGCCGACACCGGGGAGCTGTTTTTT. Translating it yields CASSEAGADTGELFF.

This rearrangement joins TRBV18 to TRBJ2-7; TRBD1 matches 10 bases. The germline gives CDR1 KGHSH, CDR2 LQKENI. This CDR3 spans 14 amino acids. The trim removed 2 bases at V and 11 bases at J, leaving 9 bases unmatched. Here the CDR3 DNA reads TGTGCCAGCTCACCAACCGGGACAGGGGCGAGGGAGTACTTC. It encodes CASSPTGTGAREYF.

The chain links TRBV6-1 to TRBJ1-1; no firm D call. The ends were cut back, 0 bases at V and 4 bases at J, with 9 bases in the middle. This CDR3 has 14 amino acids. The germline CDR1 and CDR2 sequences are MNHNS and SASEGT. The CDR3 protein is CASSEALWGTEAFF. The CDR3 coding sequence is TGTGCCAGCAGTGAAGCATTGTGGGGCACTGAAGCTTTCTTT.

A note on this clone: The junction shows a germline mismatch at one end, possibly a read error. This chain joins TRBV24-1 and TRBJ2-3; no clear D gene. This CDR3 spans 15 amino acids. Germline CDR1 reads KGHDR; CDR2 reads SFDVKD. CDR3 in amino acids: CATSDLATSTNTQYF. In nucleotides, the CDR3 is TGTGCCACCAGTGATTTGGCAACCAGCACAAATACGCAGTATTTT.

CDR3 sequence: CASSSQGQPQHF. In DNA, the CDR3 is TGTGCCAGCAGTTCACAGGGCCAGCCCCAGCATTTT. This sequence joins TRBV28 and TRBJ1-5; TRBD1 is a possible D gene (6 bases). This CDR3 has 12 residues. Trimming stripped 4 bases from V and 7 bases from J, with 8 bases between. The germline V gene has CDR1 MDHEN and CDR2 SYDVKM.